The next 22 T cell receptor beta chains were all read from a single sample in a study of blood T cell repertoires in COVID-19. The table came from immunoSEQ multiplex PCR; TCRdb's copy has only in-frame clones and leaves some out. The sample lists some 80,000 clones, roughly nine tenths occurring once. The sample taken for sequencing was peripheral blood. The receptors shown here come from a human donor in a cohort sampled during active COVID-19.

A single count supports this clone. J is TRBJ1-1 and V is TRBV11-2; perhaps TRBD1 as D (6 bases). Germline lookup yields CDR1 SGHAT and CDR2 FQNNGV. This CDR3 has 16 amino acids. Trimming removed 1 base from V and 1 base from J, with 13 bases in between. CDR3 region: CASSLGRGRGNTEAFF. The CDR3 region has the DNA TGTGCCAGCAGCTTAGGTAGGGGCAGGGGGAACACTGAAGCTTTCTTT.

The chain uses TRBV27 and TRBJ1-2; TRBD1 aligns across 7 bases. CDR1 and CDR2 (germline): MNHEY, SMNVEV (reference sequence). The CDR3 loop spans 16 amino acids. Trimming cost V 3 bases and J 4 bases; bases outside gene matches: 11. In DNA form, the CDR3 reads TGTGCCAGCAGTTTTTCCGCGGGACAGAAGACCTATGGCTACACCTTC. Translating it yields CASSFSAGQKTYGYTF.

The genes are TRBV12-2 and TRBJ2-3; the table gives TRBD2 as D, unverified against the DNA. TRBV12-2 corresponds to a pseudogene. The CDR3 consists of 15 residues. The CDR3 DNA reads TGTGCAAGTCGCCCCGTTGTCGAGAAAGCAGATACGCAGTATTTT. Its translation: CASRPVVEKADTQYF.

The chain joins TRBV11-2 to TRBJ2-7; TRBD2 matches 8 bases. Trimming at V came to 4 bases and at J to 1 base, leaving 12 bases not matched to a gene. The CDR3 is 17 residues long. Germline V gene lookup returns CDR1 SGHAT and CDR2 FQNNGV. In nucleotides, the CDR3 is TGTGCCAGCAGCTCTGGCTTAGGGGGGACTAGGTCCTACGAGCAGTACTTC. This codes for CASSSGLGGTRSYEQYF.

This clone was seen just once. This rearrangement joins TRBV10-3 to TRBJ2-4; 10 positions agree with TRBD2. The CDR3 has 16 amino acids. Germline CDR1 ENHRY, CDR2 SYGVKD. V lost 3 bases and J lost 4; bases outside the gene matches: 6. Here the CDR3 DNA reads TGTGCCATCAGTGACCCGCTACTAGCGGGGAAAAACATTCAGTACTTC. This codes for CAISDPLLAGKNIQYF.

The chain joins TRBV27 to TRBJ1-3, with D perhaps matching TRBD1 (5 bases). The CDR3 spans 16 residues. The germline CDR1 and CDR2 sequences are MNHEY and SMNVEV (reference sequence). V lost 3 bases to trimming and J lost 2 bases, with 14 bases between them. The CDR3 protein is CASSFLVRGAGNTIYF. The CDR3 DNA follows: TGTGCCAGCAGTTTCTTGGTCCGGGGGGCTGGAAACACCATATATTTT.

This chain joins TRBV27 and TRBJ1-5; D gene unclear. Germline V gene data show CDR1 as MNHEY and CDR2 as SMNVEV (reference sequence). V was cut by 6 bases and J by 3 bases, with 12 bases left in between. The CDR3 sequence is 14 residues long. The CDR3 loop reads CASSNRGYNQPQHF. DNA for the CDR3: TGTGCCAGCAGCAATCGGGGATACAATCAGCCCCAGCATTTT.

This chain's CDR3 is CASSSGDSSYNSPLHF. DNA for the CDR3: TGTGCCAGCAGCTCCGGGGACAGCTCCTATAATTCACCCCTCCACTTT. The rearrangement joins TRBV5-5 to TRBJ1-6, with 7 bases identical to TRBD1. Trimming at V came to 3 bases and at J to 0 bases, leaving 3 bases not matched to a gene. Per germline, CDR1 SGHKS and CDR2 YYEKEE (reference sequence). This CDR3 is 16 amino acids long.

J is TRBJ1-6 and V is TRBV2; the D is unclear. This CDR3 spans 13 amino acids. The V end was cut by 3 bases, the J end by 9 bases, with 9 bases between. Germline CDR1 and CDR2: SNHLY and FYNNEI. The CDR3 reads CASSDEVFSPLHF. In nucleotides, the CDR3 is TGTGCCAGCAGTGATGAGGTCTTTTCACCCCTCCACTTT.

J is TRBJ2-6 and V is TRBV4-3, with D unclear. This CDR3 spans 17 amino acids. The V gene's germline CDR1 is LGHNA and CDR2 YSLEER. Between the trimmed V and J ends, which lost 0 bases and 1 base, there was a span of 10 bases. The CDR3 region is CASSQDFPGSGANVLTF. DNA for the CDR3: TGCGCCAGCAGCCAAGATTTTCCAGGATCTGGGGCCAACGTCCTGACTTTC.

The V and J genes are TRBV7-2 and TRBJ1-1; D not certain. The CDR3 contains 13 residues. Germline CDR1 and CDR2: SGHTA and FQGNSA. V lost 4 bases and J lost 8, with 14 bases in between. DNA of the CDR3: TGTGCCAGCAGCTCGATCGGTGGTCTCGAAGCTTTCTTT. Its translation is CASSSIGGLEAFF.

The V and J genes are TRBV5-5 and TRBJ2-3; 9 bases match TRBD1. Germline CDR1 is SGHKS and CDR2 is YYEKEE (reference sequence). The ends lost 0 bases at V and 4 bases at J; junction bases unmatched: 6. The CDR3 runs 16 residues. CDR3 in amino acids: CASSLVGQGPADTQYF. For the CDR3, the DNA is TGTGCCAGCAGCTTGGTGGGACAGGGACCGGCAGATACGCAGTATTTT.

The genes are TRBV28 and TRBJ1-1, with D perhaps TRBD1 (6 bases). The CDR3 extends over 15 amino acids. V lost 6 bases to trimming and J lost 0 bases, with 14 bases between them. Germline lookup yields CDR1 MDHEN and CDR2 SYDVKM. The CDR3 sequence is CASSPGHQMNTEAFF. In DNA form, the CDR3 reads TGTGCCAGCAGCCCGGGACACCAAATGAACACTGAAGCTTTCTTT. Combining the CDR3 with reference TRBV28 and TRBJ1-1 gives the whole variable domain DVKVTQSSRYLVKRTGEKVFLECVQDMDHENMFWYRQDPGLGLRLIYFSYDVKMKEKGDIPEGYSVSREKKERFSLILESASTNQTSMYLCASSPGHQMNTEAFFGQGTRLTVV.

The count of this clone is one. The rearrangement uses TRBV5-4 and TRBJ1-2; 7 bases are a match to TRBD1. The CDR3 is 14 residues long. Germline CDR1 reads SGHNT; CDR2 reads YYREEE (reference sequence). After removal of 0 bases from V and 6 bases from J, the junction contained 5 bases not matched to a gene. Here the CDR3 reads CASSLDQGVDGYTF. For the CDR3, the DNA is TGTGCCAGCAGCTTGGACCAGGGGGTGGATGGCTACACCTTC.

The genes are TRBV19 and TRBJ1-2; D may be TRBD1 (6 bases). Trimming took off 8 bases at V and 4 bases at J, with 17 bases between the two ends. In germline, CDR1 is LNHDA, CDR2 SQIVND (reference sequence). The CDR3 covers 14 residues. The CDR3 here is CASHAQGPPYGYTF. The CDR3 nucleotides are TGTGCCAGTCACGCCCAGGGGCCCCCCTATGGCTACACCTTC. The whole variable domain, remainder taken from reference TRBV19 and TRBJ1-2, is DGGITQSPKYLFRKEGQNVTLSCEQNLNHDAMYWYRQDPGQGLRLIYYSQIVNDFQKGDIAEGYSVSREKKESFPLTVTSAQKNPTAFYLCASHAQGPPYGYTFGSGTRLTVV.

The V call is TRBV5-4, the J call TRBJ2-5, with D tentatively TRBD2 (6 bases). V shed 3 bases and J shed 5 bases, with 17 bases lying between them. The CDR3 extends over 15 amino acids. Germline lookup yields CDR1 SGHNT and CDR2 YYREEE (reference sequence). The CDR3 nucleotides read TGTGCCAGCAGCTCCAGCGGGTCCATAGCCGAGACCCAGTACTTC. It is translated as CASSSSGSIAETQYF.

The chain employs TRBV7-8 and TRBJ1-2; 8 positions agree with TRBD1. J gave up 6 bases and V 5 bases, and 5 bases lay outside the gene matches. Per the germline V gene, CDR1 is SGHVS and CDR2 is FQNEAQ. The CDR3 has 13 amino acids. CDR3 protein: CASSPRTGNGYTF. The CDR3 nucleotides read TGTGCCAGCAGCCCAAGGACAGGGAATGGCTACACCTTC. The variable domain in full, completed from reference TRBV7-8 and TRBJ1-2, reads GAGVSQSPRYKVAKRGQDVALRCDPISGHVSLFWYQQALGQGPEFLTYFQNEAQLDKSGLPSDRFFAERPEGSVSTLKIQRTQQEDSAVYLCASSPRTGNGYTFGSGTRLTVV.

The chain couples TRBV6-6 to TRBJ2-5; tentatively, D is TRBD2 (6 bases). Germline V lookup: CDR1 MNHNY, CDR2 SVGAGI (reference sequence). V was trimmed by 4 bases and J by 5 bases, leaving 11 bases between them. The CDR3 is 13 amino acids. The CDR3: CASSFGREETQYF. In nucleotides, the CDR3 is TGTGCCAGCAGTTTTGGACGGGAGGAGACCCAGTACTTC.

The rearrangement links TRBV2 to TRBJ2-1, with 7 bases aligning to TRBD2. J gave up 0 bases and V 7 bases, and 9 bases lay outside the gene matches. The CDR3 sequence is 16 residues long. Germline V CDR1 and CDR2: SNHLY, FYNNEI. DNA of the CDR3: TGTGCCAGCACCAGATTGGGGGGGAACTCCTACAATGAGCAGTTCTTC. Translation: CASTRLGGNSYNEQFF.

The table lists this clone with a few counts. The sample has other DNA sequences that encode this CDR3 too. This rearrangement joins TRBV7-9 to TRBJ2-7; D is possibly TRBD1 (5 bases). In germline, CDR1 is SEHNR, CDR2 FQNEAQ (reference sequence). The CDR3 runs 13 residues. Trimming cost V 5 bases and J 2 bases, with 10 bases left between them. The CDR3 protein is CASSPKGPYEQYF. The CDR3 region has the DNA TGTGCCAGCAGCCCCAAGGGGCCCTACGAGCAGTACTTC.

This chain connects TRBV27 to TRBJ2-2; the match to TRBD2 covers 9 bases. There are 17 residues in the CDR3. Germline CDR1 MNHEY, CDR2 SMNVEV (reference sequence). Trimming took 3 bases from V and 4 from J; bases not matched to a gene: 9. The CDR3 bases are TGTGCCAGCAGTTTCGTTAGCGGGAGAGTAGGCACCGGGGAGCTGTTTTTT. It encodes CASSFVSGRVGTGELFF.

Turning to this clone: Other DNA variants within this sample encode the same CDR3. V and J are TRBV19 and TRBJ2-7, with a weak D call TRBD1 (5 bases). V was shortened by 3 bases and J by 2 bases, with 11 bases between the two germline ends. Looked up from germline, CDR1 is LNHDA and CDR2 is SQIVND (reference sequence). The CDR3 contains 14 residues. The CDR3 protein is CASSISGRAYEQYF. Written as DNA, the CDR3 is TGTGCCAGTAGTATTTCGGGCAGGGCCTACGAGCAGTACTTC. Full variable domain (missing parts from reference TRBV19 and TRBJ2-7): DGGITQSPKYLFRKEGQNVTLSCEQNLNHDAMYWYRQDPGQGLRLIYYSQIVNDFQKGDIAEGYSVSREKKESFPLTVTSAQKNPTAFYLCASSISGRAYEQYFGPGTRLTVT.